This T cell receptor (beta chain) was identified during a study of siplizumab effects on memory and regulatory T cells. Germline-derived CDR1 and CDR2 are SGHNT and YYREEE (reference sequence). The CDR3 has 14 residues. V lost 3 bases and J lost 6, with 12 bases in between. Sequencing was performed with immunoSEQ multiplex PCR; in TCRdb, only in-frame clones are kept and a portion is missing. The sample has roughly 93,000 clones; about 93% are singletons. The TCR comes from a human donor in good health. The gene calls are TRBV5-4 and TRBJ1-4; D ambiguous. Sequenced material: non-Treg CD4+ T cells sorted from blood. The CDR3 DNA is TGTGCCAGCAGCTCGGACCGGAATGATGAAAAACTGTTTTTT. The encoded protein is CASSSDRNDEKLFF.